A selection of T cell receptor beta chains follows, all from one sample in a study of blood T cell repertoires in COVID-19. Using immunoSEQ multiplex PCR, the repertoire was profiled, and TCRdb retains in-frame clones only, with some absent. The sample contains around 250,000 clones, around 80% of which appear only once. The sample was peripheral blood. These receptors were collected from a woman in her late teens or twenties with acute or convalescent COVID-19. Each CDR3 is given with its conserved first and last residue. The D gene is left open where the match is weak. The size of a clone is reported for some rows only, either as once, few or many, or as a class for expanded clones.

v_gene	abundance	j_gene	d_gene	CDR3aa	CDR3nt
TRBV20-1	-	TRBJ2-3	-	CSAVSGDTQYF	TGCAGTGCGGTTAGCGGAGATACGCAGTATTTT
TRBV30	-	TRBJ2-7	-	CAWSKGTARDEQYF	TGTGCCTGGAGTAAAGGGACTGCCCGGGACGAGCAGTACTTC
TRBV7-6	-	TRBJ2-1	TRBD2	CASSLTLRDYLEVYNEQFF	TGTGCCAGCAGCTTAACCCTCCGGGACTACCTTGAAGTATACAATGAGCAGTTCTTC
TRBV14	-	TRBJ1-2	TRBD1	CASSHGQAIYGYTF	TGTGCCAGCAGCCACGGACAGGCAATCTATGGCTACACCTTC
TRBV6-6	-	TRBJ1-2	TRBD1	CASSRPSNPGTGDYGYTF	TGTGCCAGCAGTCGACCCTCAAATCCCGGGACAGGGGACTATGGCTACACCTTC
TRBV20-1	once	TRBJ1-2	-	CSASGQGNLNYGYTF	TGCAGTGCTAGTGGGCAGGGTAATTTAAACTATGGCTACACCTTC
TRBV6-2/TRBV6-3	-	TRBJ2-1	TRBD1	CASSYLLGQSSYNEQFF	TGTGCCAGCAGTTACCTTCTGGGACAGAGCTCCTACAATGAGCAGTTCTTC
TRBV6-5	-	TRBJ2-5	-	CASSYSVSGYQETQYF	TGTGCCAGCAGTTACTCAGTTAGCGGATATCAAGAGACCCAGTACTTC
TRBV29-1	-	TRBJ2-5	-	CSAGGSQETQYF	TGCAGCGCCGGGGGAAGCCAAGAGACCCAGTACTTC
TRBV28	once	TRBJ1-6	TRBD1	CASSPTWGGTGSFSRPRSPLHF	TGTGCCAGCAGTCCAACATGGGGCGGGACAGGGTCCTTCTCTCGTCCGCGTTCACCCCTCCACTTT
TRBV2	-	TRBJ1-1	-	CASSERGGDTEAFF	TGTGCCAGCAGTGAGCGGGGCGGGGACACTGAAGCTTTCTTT
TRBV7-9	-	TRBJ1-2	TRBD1	CASSYGQDGYTF	TGTGCCAGCAGCTATGGACAGGATGGCTACACCTTC
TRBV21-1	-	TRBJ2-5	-	CASSKVGTSEYF	TGTGCCAGCAGCAAAGTCGGGACTTCGGAATACTTC
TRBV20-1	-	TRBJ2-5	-	CSARRGETQYF	TGCAGTGCTCGGAGAGGAGAGACCCAGTACTTC
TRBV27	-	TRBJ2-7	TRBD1	CASSLGQGNYEQYF	TGTGCCAGCAGTTTGGGACAGGGGAACTACGAGCAGTACTTC
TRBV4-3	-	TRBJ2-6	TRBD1	CASSQVWTGSDGANVLTF	TGCGCCAGCAGCCAAGTCTGGACAGGGTCTGATGGGGCCAACGTCCTGACTTTC
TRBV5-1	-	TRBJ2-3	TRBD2	CASSLGPSGSTDTQYF	TGCGCCAGCAGCTTGGGGCCTAGCGGTTCCACAGATACGCAGTATTTT
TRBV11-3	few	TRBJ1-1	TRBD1	CASSRVQGAEAFF	TGTGCCAGCAGCCGCGTTCAGGGGGCTGAAGCTTTCTTT
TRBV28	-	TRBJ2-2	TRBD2	CASSFASGGNTGELFF	TGTGCCAGCAGTTTTGCCAGCGGGGGGAACACCGGGGAGCTGTTTTTT
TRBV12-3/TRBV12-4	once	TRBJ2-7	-	CASSLSPSYEQYF	TGTGCCAGCAGTTTATCCCCGTCCTACGAGCAGTACTTC
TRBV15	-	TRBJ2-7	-	CATSRVLTIHISYEQYF	TGTGCCACCAGCAGAGTCTTGACAATTCACATTTCCTACGAGCAGTACTTC
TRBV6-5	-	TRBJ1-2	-	CASSYSEVTHYGYTF	TGTGCCAGCAGTTACTCGGAGGTGACTCACTATGGCTACACCTTC
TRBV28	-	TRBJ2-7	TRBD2	CASSFRGLAGDEQYF	TGTGCCAGCAGTTTTCGAGGCCTAGCGGGAGACGAGCAGTACTTC
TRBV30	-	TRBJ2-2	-	CAWSVGFLPTTGGELFF	TGTGCCTGGAGTGTTGGTTTCCTACCCACGACTGGCGGGGAGCTGTTTTTT
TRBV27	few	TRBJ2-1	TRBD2	CASSLQLLAGRPSNEQFF	TGTGCCAGCAGTCTCCAGCTCCTAGCGGGACGTCCCTCCAATGAGCAGTTCTTC
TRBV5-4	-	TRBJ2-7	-	CASSLSGGSSYEQYF	TGTGCCAGCAGCTTGAGCGGAGGGAGCTCCTACGAGCAGTACTTC
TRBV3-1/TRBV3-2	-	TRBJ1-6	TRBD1	CASRNRGSPLHF	TGTGCCAGCAGGAACAGGGGCTCACCCCTCCACTTT
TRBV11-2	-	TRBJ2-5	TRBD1	CASSRDRGETQYF	TGTGCCAGCAGCCGGGACAGGGGCGAGACCCAGTACTTC
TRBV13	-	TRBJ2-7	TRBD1	CASSGGTGNEQYF	TGTGCCAGCAGCGGAGGGACAGGGAACGAGCAGTACTTC
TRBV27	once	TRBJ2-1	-	CASSLLYKSRYNEQFF	TGTGCCAGCAGTTTATTGTACAAGTCCCGCTACAATGAGCAGTTCTTC
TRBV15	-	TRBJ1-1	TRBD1	CATSREQGPRAFF	TGTGCCACCAGCAGAGAACAGGGGCCAAGGGCTTTCTTT
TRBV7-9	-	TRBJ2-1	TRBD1	CASSLVSTGVDEQFF	TGTGCCAGCAGCTTAGTTTCGACAGGGGTGGATGAGCAGTTCTTC
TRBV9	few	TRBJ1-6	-	CASSEWTLNSPLHF	TGTGCCAGCAGCGAGTGGACACTTAATTCACCCCTCCACTTT
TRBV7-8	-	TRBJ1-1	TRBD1	CASSQGTGRAGPFF	TGTGCCAGCAGCCAAGGGACAGGGCGCGCGGGACCTTTCTTT
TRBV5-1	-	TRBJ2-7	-	CASSLGRAGDEQYF	TGCGCCAGCAGCTTGGGGAGGGCTGGGGACGAGCAGTACTTC
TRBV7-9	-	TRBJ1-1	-	CASSFSDMNTEAFF	TGTGCCAGCAGCTTCAGCGATATGAACACTGAAGCTTTCTTT
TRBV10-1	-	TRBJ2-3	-	CASRPYRVLSTDTQYF	TGCGCCAGCAGACCCTACAGGGTTTTGTCCACAGATACGCAGTATTTT
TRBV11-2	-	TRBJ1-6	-	CASSFGNSGAPYNSPLHF	TGTGCCAGCAGCTTTGGAAACTCAGGGGCTCCTTATAATTCACCCCTCCACTTT
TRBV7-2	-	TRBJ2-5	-	CASSSNPTGLRVETQYF	TGTGCCAGCAGCTCCAACCCTACAGGTCTCCGTGTTGAGACCCAGTACTTC
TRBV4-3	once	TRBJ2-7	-	CASSQDRLSGPYEQYF	TGCGCCAGCAGCCAAGATCGGCTTAGCGGACCCTACGAGCAGTACTTC